Listed below are T cell receptor beta chains from one sample, sequenced in a study of blood T cell repertoires in COVID-19. Some clones are missing from TCRdb's copy, which holds only in-frame ones; the method was immunoSEQ multiplex PCR. The data contain about 350,000 clones, roughly 86% of them singletons. The sample comprised peripheral blood. These receptors came from a woman in her sixties or seventies with COVID-19, enrolled during active disease. Both conserved end residues are part of each CDR3. A D gene is named only where the DNA matches it firmly.

cdr3_length,d_call,v_call,cdr3_aa
15,TRBD1,TRBV2,CASSSRQGALYGYTF
14,.,TRBV18,CASSPKRGTYEQYF
14,.,TRBV18,CASSLDGVSYGYTF
14,.,TRBV5-1,CASSLERGREKLFF
14,TRBD1,TRBV7-9,CASSLARSGGGYTF
15,TRBD2,TRBV5-1,CASHASGGNYNEQFF
16,TRBD1,TRBV5-6,CASSLAPGQGAYEQYF
14,.,TRBV15,CATSRVGGNTEAFF
12,.,TRBV9,CASRGGAGGYTF
14,TRBD2,TRBV6-5,CASSRTSGGDEQFF
14,.,TRBV5-1,CASSLAEGNYGYTF
15,.,TRBV5-5,CASSPRTAMNTEAFF
13,.,TRBV20-1,CSASGQGGQPQHF
14,.,TRBV6-5,CASTPQRRNEKLFF
17,TRBD2,TRBV3-1/TRBV3-2,CASSRRGLADNKNIQYF
18,TRBD2,TRBV25-1,CASSELLGLAGSYNEQFF
15,.,TRBV2,CASSDGGGYNQPQHF
13,.,TRBV28,CASSFRQNNEQFF
12,TRBD1,TRBV6-5,CASGTGRYEQYF
14,.,TRBV5-1,CASCLGRGQETQYF